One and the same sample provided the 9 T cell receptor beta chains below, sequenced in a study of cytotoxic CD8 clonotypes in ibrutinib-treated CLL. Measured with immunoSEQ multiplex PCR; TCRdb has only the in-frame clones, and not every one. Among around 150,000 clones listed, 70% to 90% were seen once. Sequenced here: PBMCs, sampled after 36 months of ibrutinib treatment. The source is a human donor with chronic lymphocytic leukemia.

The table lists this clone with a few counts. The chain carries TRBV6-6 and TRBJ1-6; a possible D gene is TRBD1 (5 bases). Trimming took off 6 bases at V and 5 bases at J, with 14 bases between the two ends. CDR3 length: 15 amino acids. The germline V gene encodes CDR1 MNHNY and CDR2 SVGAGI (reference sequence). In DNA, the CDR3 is TGTGCCAGCAGAGGCAGGGAAATAGATAATTCACCCCTCCACTTT. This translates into CASRGREIDNSPLHF.

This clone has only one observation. The CDR3 is CASSKDGGPHQPQHF. The CDR3, as DNA: TGCGCCAGCAGCAAGGACGGAGGGCCTCATCAGCCCCAGCATTTT. The chain uses TRBV5-1 and TRBJ1-5; no clear D. The CDR3 runs 15 residues. The germline V gene has CDR1 SGHRS and CDR2 YFSETQ. Deletions cut 4 bases from V and 5 bases from J, with 16 bases between.

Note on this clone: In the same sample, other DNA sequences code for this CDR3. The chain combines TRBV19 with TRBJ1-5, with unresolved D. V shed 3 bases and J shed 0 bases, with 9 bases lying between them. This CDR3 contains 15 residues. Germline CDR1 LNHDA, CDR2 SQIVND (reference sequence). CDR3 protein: CASSISRNSNQPQHF. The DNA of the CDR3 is TGTGCCAGTAGTATTTCCCGCAATAGCAATCAGCCCCAGCATTTT. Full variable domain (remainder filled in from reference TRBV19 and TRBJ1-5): DGGITQSPKYLFRKEGQNVTLSCEQNLNHDAMYWYRQDPGQGLRLIYYSQIVNDFQKGDIAEGYSVSREKKESFPLTVTSAQKNPTAFYLCASSISRNSNQPQHFGDGTRLSIL.

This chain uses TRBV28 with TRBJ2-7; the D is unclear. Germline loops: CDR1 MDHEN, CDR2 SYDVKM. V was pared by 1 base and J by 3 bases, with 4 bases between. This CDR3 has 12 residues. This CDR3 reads CASSLYNYEQYF. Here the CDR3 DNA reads TGTGCCAGCAGTTTATACAACTACGAGCAGTACTTC.

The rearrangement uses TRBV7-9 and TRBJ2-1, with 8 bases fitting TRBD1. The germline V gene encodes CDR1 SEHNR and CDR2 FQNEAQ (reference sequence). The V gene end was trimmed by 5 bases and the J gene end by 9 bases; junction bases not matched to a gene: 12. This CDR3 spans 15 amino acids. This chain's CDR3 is CASSPPPGQDAEQFF. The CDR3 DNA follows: TGTGCCAGCAGCCCACCCCCGGGACAGGACGCTGAGCAGTTCTTC.

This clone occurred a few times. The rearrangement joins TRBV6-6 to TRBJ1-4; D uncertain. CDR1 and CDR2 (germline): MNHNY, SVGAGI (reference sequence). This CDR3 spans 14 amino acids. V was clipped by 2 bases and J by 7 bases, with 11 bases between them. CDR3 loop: CASSYGVGSEKLFF. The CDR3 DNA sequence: TGTGCCAGCAGTTACGGGGTGGGAAGTGAAAAACTGTTTTTT.

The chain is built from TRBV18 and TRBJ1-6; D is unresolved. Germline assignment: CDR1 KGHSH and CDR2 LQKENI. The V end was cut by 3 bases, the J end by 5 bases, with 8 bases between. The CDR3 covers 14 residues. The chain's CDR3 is CASSPNSDNSPLHF. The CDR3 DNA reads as TGTGCCAGCTCACCCAATTCTGATAATTCACCCCTCCACTTT.

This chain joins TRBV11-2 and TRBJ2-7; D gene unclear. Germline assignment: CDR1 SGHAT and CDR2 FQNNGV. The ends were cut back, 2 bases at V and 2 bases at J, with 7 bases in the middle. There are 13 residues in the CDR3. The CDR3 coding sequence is TGTGCCAGCAGCTTATCCGATGCCTACGAGCAGTACTTC. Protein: CASSLSDAYEQYF.

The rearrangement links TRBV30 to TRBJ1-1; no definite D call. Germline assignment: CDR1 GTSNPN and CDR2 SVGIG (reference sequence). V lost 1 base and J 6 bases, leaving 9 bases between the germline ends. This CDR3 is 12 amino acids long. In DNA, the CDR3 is TGTGCCTGGAGTGATGTAACGCCTGAAGCTTTCTTT. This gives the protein CAWSDVTPEAFF.